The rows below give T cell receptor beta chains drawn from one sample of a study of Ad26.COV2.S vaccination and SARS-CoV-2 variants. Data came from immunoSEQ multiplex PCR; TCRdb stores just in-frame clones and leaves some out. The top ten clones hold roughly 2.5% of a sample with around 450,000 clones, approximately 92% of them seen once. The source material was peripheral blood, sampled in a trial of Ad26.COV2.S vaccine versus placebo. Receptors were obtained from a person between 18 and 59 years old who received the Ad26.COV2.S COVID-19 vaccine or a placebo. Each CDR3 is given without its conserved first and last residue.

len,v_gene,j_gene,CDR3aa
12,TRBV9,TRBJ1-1,ASSVMLDYTEAF
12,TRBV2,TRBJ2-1,ASSLAPVPGEQF
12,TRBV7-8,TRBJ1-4,ASSPGTTNEKLF
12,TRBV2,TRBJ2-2,ASSGPFDTGELF
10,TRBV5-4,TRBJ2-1,ASSRYSYEQF
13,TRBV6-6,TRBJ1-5,ASIPQGWSNQPQH
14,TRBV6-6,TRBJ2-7,ASSGLTGGALDEQY
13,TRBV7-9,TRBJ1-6,ASSLVGQYNSPLH
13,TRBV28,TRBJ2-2,ASRFGTGSPGELF
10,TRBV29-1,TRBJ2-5,SATGPGETQY
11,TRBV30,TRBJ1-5,AWARQGDQPQH
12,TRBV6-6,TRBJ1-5,ASSYGLLPEPQH
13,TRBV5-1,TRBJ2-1,ASSLGTSGRNEQF
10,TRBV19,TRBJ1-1,ASNDWNTEAF
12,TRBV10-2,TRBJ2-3,ASSWTEFTDTQY
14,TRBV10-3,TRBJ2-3,AISDRADRRTDTQY
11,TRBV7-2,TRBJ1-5,ASSPDSNQPQH
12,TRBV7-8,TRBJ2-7,ASSFTGQSYEQY
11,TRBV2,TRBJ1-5,ASRAGQGTPQH
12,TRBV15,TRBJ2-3,ATRRASGTDTQY
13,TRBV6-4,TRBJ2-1,ASSPTSGGYNEQF
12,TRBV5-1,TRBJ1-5,ASSSGAGNQPQH
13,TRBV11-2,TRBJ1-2,ASSPLGTLRRSYT
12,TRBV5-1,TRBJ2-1,ASSDRQGGNEQF
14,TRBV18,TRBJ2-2,ASSPRLAGQTGELF
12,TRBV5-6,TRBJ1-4,ASSTAWANEKLF
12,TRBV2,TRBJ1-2,ASRVGQGSYGYT
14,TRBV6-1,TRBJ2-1,ASSEPKGGSYNEQF
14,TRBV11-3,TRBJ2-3,ASSLGTDPGTDTQY
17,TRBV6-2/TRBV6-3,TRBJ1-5,ASSHPGQPFFYSNQPQH
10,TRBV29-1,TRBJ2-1,SVVGGYNEQF
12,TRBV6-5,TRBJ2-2,ASSWDRVTGELF
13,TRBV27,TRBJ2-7,ASRRGQGFRYEQY
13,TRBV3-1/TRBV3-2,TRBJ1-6,ASSRFGADNSPLH
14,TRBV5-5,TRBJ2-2,ASSFRDSRGTGELF
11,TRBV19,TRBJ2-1,ATGVWTYNEQF
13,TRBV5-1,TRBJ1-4,ASSLAGIPNEKLF
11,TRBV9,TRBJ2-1,ASSPQNRDEQF
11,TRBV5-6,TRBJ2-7,ASSLVSGYEQY
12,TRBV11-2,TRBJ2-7,ASSVSGEGGEQY
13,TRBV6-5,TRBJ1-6,ASSRDRPHNSPLH
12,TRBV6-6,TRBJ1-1,ASSYRQEGTEAF
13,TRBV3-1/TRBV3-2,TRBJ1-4,ASSQFQTVNEKLF
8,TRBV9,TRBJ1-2,ASRGGGYT
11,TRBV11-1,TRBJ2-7,ASSPDIPYEQY
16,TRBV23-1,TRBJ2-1,ASSQSTNRVAYYNEQF
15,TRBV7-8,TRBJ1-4,ASSFPRDRIYNEKLF
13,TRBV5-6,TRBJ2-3,ASSHSARYTDTQY
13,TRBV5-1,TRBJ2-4,ASSSSGGAKNIQY
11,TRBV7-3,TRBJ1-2,ASSLIEGTGYT
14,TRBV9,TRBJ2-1,ASSTTSDPSYNEQF
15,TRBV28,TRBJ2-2,ASRPGGTGGETGELF
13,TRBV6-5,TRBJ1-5,ASSYYPGQNQPQH
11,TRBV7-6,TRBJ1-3,ASSFSLGNTIY
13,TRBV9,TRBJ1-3,ASSVATVSGNTIY
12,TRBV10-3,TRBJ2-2,AIRGQGRGGELF
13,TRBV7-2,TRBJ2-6,ASTPRSDGANVLT